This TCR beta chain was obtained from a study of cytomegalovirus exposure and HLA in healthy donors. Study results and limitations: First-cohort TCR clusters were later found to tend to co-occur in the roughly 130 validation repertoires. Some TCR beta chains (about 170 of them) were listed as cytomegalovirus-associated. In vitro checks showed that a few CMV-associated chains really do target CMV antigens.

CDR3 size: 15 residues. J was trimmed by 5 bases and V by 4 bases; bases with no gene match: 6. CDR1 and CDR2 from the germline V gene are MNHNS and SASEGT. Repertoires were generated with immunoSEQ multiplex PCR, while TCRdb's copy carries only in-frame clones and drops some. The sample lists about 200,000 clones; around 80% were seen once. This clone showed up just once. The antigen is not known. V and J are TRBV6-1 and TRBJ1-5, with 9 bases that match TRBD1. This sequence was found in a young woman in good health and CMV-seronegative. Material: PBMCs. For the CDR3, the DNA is TGTGCCAGCAGTGGCGGGACAGGGTCGCATCAGCCCCAGCATTTT. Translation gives CASSGGTGSHQPQHF.